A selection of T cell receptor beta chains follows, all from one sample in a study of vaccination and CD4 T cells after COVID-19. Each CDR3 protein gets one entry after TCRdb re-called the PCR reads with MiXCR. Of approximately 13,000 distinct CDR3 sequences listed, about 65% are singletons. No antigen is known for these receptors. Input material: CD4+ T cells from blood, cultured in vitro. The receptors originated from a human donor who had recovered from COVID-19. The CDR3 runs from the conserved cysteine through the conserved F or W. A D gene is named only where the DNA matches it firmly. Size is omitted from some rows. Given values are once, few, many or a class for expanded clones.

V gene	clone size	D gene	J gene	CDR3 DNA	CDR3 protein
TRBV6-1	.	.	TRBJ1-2	TGTGCCAGCAGGACAGGAGATAGAGGGAGCGGCTACACCTTC	CASRTGDRGSGYTF
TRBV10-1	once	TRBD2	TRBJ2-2	TGCGCCAGCAGGGGACTAGCGGGAGGTGGGACCGGGGAGCTGTTTTTT	CASRGLAGGGTGELFF
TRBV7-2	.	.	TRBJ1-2	TGTGCCAGCAGCTTAGGTGGTTCTAGGAAAGGCTACACCTTC	CASSLGGSRKGYTF
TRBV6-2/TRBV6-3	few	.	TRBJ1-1	TGTGCCAGCAGTTGGCCCCAACCGGGGGCTGAAGCTTTCTTT	CASSWPQPGAEAFF
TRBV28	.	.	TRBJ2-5	TGTGCCAGCAGTTTTCCTGCCCAAGAGACCCAGTACTTC	CASSFPAQETQYF
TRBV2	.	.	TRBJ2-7	TGTGCCAGCAGGGTCTCTAGAGAGCAGTACTTC	CASRVSREQYF
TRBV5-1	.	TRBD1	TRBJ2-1	TGCGCCAGCAGCTTGGGAGGACAGGCGCACAATGAGCAGTTCTTC	CASSLGGQAHNEQFF
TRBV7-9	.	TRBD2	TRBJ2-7	TGTGCCAGCAGCGCCAACAGGGGGACTAGCGACTCCTACGAGCAGTACTTC	CASSANRGTSDSYEQYF
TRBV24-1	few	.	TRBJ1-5	TGTGCCACCAGTGATCCGACACAGGACAGTGGTGGGGTGGCCCAGCATTTT	CATSDPTQDSGGVAQHF
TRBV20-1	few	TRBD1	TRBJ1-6	TGCAGTGCGACATCGAGTGGGACAGGCTTTAATTCACCCCTCCACTTT	CSATSSGTGFNSPLHF
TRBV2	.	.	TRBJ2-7	TGTGCCAGCCTACCGACCTTCGACTACGAGCAGTACTTC	CASLPTFDYEQYF
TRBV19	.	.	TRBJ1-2	TGTGCCAGTAGTATAATGGCCGCCTCCTATGGCTACACCTTC	CASSIMAASYGYTF
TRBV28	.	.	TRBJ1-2	TGTGCCAGCAGCGGCACAGCCCACTATGGCTACACCTTC	CASSGTAHYGYTF
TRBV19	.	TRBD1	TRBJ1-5	TGTGCCAGTACACACAGGGGGAATCAGCCCCAGCATTTT	CASTHRGNQPQHF
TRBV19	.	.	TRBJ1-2	TGTGCCAGTAGTATCCCCCCCCAGGGACTCGGCGACTATGGCTACACCTTC	CASSIPPQGLGDYGYTF
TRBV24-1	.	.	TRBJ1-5	TGTGCCACCAGTGACTCCGGGACCGATTTGTTTGAAGCCCAGCATTTT	CATSDSGTDLFEAQHF
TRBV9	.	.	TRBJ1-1	TGTGCCAGCAGCGTGTTATACAGAGACACTGAAGCTTTCTTT	CASSVLYRDTEAFF